The clone carrying this TCR beta chain showed up just a few times. The data were obtained in a study of beta chain features in type 1 diabetes. Every isolated RNA sample was fully reverse transcribed, so sequencing captured expressed TCRB transcripts. The assay was immunoSEQ multiplex PCR, and TCRdb's table has in-frame clones only and misses some. Of a few hundred thousand clones listed, about 15% are singletons. Germline-derived CDR1 and CDR2 are SQVTM and ANQGSEA. The V segment lost 7 bases and the J segment 1 base; nucleotides outside the gene matches: 11. This CDR3 has 16 residues. The sequenced sample consisted of naive CD4+ T cells from blood. The sequence was collected from a man aged 30 to 45 in good health. This chain uses TRBV29-1 with TRBJ2-3, with 10 bases aligning to TRBD2. The CDR3 region is CSGSIRLAGGTDTQYF. The CDR3, as DNA: TGCAGCGGATCCATTCGACTAGCGGGTGGCACAGATACGCAGTATTTT.